One T cell receptor (beta chain) is described in this entry. Its antigen is as yet unknown. The sample is drawn from a study of blood T cells in healthy people across ages. The second PCR ran about 6 to 11 cycles with a sample-barcoded 5' primer and J-beta primers. TCRdb re-derived calls from the 5' RACE reads in MiXCR, one entry per CDR3 protein. The repertoire holds around 1.5 million distinct CDR3 sequences, with 40% to 50% as singletons. CDR3 length: 15 residues. V lost 4 bases and J lost 0, with 11 bases in between. Study-wide findings and caveats: Estimated diversity that came from one million T cells was considered an underestimate. CMV infection status of these donors was not known. The long-lived group displayed more naive CD4+ cells, plus higher diversity, than the aged donors did.

What was sequenced was blood. This TCR was sampled from a woman between 18 and 29 years old in good health. The chain combines TRBV12-3 or TRBV12-4 with TRBJ2-3; no reliable D call. CDR3 residues: CASSSWLFSTDTQYF. DNA for the CDR3: TGTGCCAGCAGTTCTTGGCTGTTTAGCACAGATACGCAGTATTTT.